This T cell receptor beta chain was documented in a study of T cells in Graves' hyperthyroidism and ophthalmopathy. CDR3 length: 16 residues. Per the germline V gene, CDR1 is LGHNA and CDR2 is YNFKEQ. With 0 bases removed from V and 6 bases from J, the gap between germline ends came to 14 bases. In making diagnoses, clinical symptoms, serum thyroxine and TRAb, thyroid ultrasound and orbital computed tomography were all used. There were TCR beta CDR3 regions amplified from RNA transcripts. Primed by the HTBI set, a first-round RT-PCR was run on the TCR CDR3. TCRdb reprocessed the multiplex PCR reads with MiXCR, giving one entry per CDR3 protein. The repertoire holds 640,000 or so distinct CDR3 sequences, with roughly 14% as singletons. This clonotype was counted between two and nine times.

The chain joins TRBV4-2 to TRBJ2-2, with D perhaps given as TRBD1 or TRBD2 (5 bases each). The TCR comes from a woman aged 40 to 50 with Graves' ophthalmopathy. Sequencing input: blood. Here the CDR3 reads CASSQDRAGSAGELFF. CDR3 sequence (DNA): TGTGCCAGCAGCCAAGACCGGGCAGGGAGCGCCGGGGAGCTGTTTTTT.